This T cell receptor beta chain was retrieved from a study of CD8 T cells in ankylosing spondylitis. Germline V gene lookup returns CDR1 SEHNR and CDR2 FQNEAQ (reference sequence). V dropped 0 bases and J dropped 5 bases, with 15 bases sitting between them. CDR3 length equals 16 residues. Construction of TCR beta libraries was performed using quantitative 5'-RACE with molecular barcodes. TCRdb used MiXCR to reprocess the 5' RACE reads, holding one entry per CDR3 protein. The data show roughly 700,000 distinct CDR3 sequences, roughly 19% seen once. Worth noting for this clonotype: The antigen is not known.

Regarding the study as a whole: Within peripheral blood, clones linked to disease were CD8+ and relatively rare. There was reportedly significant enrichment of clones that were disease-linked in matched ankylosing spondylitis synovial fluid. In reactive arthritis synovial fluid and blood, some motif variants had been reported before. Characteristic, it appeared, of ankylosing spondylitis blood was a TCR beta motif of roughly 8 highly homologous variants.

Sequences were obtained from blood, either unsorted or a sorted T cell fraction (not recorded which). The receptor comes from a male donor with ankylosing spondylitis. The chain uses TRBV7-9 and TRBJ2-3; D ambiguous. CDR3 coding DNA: TGTGCCAGCAGCTTAGCGTACAACTTAGTCGGAGATACGCAGTATTTT. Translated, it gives CASSLAYNLVGDTQYF.